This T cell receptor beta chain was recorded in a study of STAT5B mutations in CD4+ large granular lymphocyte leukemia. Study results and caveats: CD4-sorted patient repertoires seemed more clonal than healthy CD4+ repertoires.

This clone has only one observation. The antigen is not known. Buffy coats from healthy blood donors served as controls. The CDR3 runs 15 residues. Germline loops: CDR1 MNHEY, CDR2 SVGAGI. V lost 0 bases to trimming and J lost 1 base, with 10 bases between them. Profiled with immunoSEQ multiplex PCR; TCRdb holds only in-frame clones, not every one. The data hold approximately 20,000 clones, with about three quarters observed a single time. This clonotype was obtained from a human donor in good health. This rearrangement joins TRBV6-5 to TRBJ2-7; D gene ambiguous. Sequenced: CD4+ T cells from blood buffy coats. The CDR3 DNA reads TGTGCCAGCAGTTACTCAGCCTTAGGGTCCTACGAGCAGTACTTC. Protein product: CASSYSALGSYEQYF.